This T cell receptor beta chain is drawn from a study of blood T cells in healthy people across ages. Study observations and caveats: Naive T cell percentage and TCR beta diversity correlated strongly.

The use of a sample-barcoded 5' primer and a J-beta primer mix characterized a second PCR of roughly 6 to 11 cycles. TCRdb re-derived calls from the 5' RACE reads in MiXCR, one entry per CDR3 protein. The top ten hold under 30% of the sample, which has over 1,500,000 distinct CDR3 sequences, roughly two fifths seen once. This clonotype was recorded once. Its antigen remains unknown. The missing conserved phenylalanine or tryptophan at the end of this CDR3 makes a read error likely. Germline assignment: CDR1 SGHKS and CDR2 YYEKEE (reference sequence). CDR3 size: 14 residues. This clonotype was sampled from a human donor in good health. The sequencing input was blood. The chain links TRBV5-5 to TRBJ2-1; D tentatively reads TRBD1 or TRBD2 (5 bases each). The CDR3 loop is CASSLGMRGDEQFV. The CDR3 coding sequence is TGTGCCAGCAGTTTGGGCATGAGGGGCGATGAGCAGTTCGTC.